This entry concerns a single T cell receptor beta chain. This clonotype was counted ten times or more. Its antigen is unknown. No much larger clone is present one base from it, and per-base qualities are unavailable. Ophthalmopathy patients had moderately to severely active disease, with a Clinical Activity Score of 3 or more, a NOSPECS grade of 4 or more, and a disease duration of less than 3 months. Exclusion was applied to patients with uncontrolled infections, other autoimmune diseases, pregnancy or lactation. Diagnoses relied on clinical symptoms, serum thyroxine and TRAb, thyroid ultrasound and orbital computed tomography. PBMCs were isolated from approximately 10 ml of fresh peripheral blood by Ficoll-Paque density gradient centrifugation. Trizol reagent was used to extract total RNA, and RNA quality was then checked on an Agilent 2100 Bioanalyzer. V was cut back by 2 bases and J by 0 bases, leaving a gap of 10 bases between them. The germline V gene specifies KGHSH as CDR1 and LQKENI as CDR2. Spanning cysteine to phenylalanine, the CDR3 consists of 15 amino acids. Just the 45-base CDR3 DNA is kept, in frame starting at base 1.

This entry is derived from a study of T cells in Graves' hyperthyroidism and ophthalmopathy (dated by TCRdb to the late 2010s). Describing the broader study: Peripheral blood samples were taken at initial diagnosis, before any treatment was given. The approximately 97 discovery patients were randomly divided into training and test sets at a 7:3 ratio. The study also compared thyroid tissue and blood T-cell repertoires from roughly six Graves' hyperthyroidism patients. The paper reports TCR Vbeta CDR3 sequencing of roughly 140 peripheral blood samples: around 45 ophthalmopathy, roughly 74 hyperthyroidism and approximately 17 progressor patients. After sampling, hyperthyroidism patients received methimazole starting at 30 mg daily, and ophthalmopathy patients received high-dose intravenous methylprednisolone. Whether ophthalmopathy could be predicted prospectively was tested in an independent validation cohort made up of under 20 hyperthyroidism patients plus 17 patients who later progressed to ophthalmopathy. TCR V-J signatures able to tell the groups apart were searched for in a discovery cohort of 95 to 100 patients, of whom over 40 had Graves' ophthalmopathy and around 57 had stable Graves' hyperthyroidism.

The TCR beta CDR3 regions were amplified from the RNA transcripts. A first-round RT-PCR of the TCR CDR3 used the HTBI primer set with the Qiagen OneStep RT-PCR kit. The libraries were constructed in a second round of multiplex PCR and then size-selected and purified. Paired-end sequencing of the libraries was performed with 100 bp reads on an Illumina HiSeq2000. Per the authors' processing: Raw data were processed with SOAPnuke, discarding reads with adapters, uncalled bases, mean Phred below 15, or no exact constant-primer or identifier match. High-quality paired reads were merged with COPE v1.2.5, and unique nucleotide sequences were defined as clonotypes. Clonotypes were aligned to IMGT TRBV, TRBD and TRBJ reference segments using MiTCR v1.1. The analysis included only V-J combinations with a frequency above 0.0001, which together covered approximately 99% of the repertoires. A TCS score was defined as the ratio of F50 (clonal expansion) to E x V (chaos), with BLOSUM62-based TCRdist applied between CDR3 peptides within each V-J. Welch's t-statistics and random forest reduced roughly 500 V-J features to 10 to 15, which were used in a naive Bayes classifier (R e1071). TCRdb reprocessing: public reads trimmed at Q25 with fastp, clones called with MiXCR, in-frame beta chains kept. Rows with one shared CDR3 protein collapse into an entry with the most common genes and DNA. The V and J calls were determined by TCRdb, not by the authors. In all, the sample holds more than 500,000 distinct CDR3 sequences, and more than 15% of those were seen once. The top ten clones comprise approximately 30% of the sample.

The study at large found these results: Most expanded thyroid clonotypes (frequency above 0.001) were also found in blood, which suggests that blood repertoires may mirror thyroid immune responses. No statistical method was used to fix the sample size in advance, and group allocation was not hidden from the investigators. A model built on a 13 V-J signature distinguished ophthalmopathy from stable hyperthyroidism, reaching around 88% sensitivity and around 81% specificity in cross-validation and 80%/75% in testing. During validation, the model predicted progression to ophthalmopathy a median of approximately six months ahead of onset, with 60% to 71% sensitivity and 72% to 85% specificity.

The TCR comes from a woman under 40 with Graves' ophthalmopathy. The rearranged segments are TRBV18 and TRBJ1-1, with the D gene call left open. Material for sequencing was blood. The CDR3 in this case is CASSPVPTLNTEAFF. The DNA sequence is TGTGCCAGCTCACCAGTTCCAACACTGAACACTGAAGCTTTCTTT.